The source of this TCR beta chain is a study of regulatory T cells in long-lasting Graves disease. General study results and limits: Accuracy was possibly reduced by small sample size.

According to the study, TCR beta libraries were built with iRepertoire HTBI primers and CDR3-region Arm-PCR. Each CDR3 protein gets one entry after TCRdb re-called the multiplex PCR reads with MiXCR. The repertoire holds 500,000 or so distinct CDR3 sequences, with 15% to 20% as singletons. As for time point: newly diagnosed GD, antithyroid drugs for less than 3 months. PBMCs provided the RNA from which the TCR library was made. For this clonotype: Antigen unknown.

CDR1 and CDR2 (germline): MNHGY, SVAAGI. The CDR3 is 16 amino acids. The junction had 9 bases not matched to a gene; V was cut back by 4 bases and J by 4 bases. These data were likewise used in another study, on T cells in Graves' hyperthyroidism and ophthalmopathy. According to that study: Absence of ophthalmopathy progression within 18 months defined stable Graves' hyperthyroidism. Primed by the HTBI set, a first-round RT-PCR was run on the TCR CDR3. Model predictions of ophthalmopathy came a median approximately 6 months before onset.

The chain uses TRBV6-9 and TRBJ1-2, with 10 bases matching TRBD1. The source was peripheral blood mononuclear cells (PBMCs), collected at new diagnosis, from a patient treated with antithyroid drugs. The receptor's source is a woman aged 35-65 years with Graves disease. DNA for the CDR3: TGTGCCAGCAGTTCGACAGGGGGCTTGGGAAGCTATGGCTACACCTTC. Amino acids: CASSSTGGLGSYGYTF.